This T cell receptor beta chain originates from a study of blood T cell repertoires in COVID-19 (dated by TCRdb to 2018 to 2021). For context, the study as a whole: Samples from collaborators originated in the United States, Italy and Spain and spanned both the acute and convalescent phases of COVID-19. The prospective study material was composed of cDNA or gDNA derived from T cells, B-cell-depleted T cells, or PBMCs. Subjects who had been exposed to COVID-19, were actively infected with it, or had recovered from it provided the deeply sampled blood TCRbeta repertoires that made up the dataset. The repertoires were made available in a free public database intended to serve as a resource for research on the immune response to SARS-CoV-2. Samples were obtained from the ongoing ImmuneRACE study (first 160 participants) and from approximately 1,200 subjects provided by 6 global collaborators. Nearly every sample came with metadata listing a de-identified subject ID, COVID-19 status, age in years and sex. Where available, HLA class I and class II types were taken from metadata supplied by the sample provider and were not determined by assay-based typing. Results the study describes overall, beyond this receptor: The amount of clinical and demographic metadata varied by source and participant and was provided uncurated.

TCRbeta CDR3 regions were amplified from genomic DNA by means of the immunoSEQ Assay, a bias-controlled multiplex PCR. The study's processing was this. Within the assay, amplification of reference gene primers was used to estimate how many nucleated cells each sample contained. Sequence reads were collapsed and filtered to measure the absolute abundance of every unique TCRbeta CDR3 rearrangement. Productive Simpson clonality was computed per sample as the square root of Simpson's diversity index over productive rearrangements. TCRdb's version of the immuneACCESS table is confined to in-frame rearrangements and falls short of the full clone set. An unresolved V gene accounts for under half of the shortfall where checked; the remainder is of unknown origin. D and trimming come from the DNA, and the V and J calls and clone size come from that table. The sample data list over 80,000 clones, and roughly nine tenths of these were observed just once. Under 10% of the sample lies in the top ten.

Whole blood was collected in K2EDTA tubes by collaborating institutions according to the institutions' own protocols. For TCRbeta analysis, collaborator samples were shipped as frozen whole blood, as isolated PBMCs, or as DNA extracted from either sample type. Remarks on this clone: Its target antigen remains unknown. Base qualities are not provided; no much larger clone lies one nucleotide away.

This clonotype originated in a man aged 45-65 years with acute or convalescent COVID-19. The sequencing input was peripheral blood.

The DNA is TGTGCCAGCAGCTTAACATTAACTTCACCCCTCCACTTT. This encodes CASSLTLTSPLHF. This sequence uses TRBV5-8 and TRBJ1-6; no D gene is confidently identified. The germline ends are 9 bases apart after V is trimmed by 2 bases and J by 9 bases. From cysteine to phenylalanine, the CDR3 is 13 amino acids long. Kept here is only the CDR3 DNA, which spans 39 bases and is read in frame from base 1. CDR1 SGHTS and CDR2 YDEGEE are derived from the germline V gene.